This TCR beta chain was captured by sequencing in a study of lymphopenia after photon versus proton radiotherapy. CDR3 length equals 16 residues. The ends lost 7 bases at V and 0 bases at J; junction bases unmatched: 10. The germline V gene has CDR1 SEHNR and CDR2 FQNEAQ (reference sequence). The repertoire was sequenced with immunoSEQ multiplex PCR; TCRdb's copy has only in-frame clones and lacks some. The sample lists tens of thousands of clones, about 83% occurring once. Source: peripheral blood, taken from a patient treated with proton-based radiotherapy. The clonotype comes from a woman aged 55-70 years with cholangiocarcinoma. Some clones in this sample may be carry-over from other donors' samples. This chain joins TRBV7-9 and TRBJ2-7; 9 positions match TRBD1. The CDR3: CASTITTGGYSYEQYF. DNA of the CDR3: TGTGCCAGCACCATTACTACAGGGGGCTACTCCTACGAGCAGTACTTC.